This TCR beta chain was captured by sequencing in a study of long-term antiretroviral therapy in people with HIV. It was version v3.0 of the immunoSEQ assay that was run at survey level. Assay: immunoSEQ multiplex PCR; the TCRdb copy retains only in-frame clones and omits some. The repertoire holds about 28,000 clones, with 95% as singletons. A few counts support this clone. Other DNA sequences within the sample encode an identical CDR3. From germline, CDR1 is SGHKS and CDR2 YYEKEE (reference sequence). The CDR3 length is 13 residues. V lost 5 bases, J lost 5 bases, and 11 bases lay in between. The origin of this receptor is a man in his forties or fifties with HIV. The chain has TRBV5-5 and TRBJ1-5; D is uncertain. The starting material was unsorted PBMCs, obtained 5.3 years after starting antiretroviral therapy. Here the CDR3 reads CASSWSGDQPQHF. Here the CDR3 DNA reads TGTGCCAGCAGTTGGTCGGGTGATCAGCCCCAGCATTTT. The whole variable domain, remainder taken from reference TRBV5-5 and TRBJ1-5, is DAGVTQSPTHLIKTRGQQVTLRCSPISGHKSVSWYQQVLGQGPQFIFQYYEKEERGRGNFPDRFSARQFPNYSSELNVNALLLGDSALYLCASSWSGDQPQHFGDGTRLSIL.